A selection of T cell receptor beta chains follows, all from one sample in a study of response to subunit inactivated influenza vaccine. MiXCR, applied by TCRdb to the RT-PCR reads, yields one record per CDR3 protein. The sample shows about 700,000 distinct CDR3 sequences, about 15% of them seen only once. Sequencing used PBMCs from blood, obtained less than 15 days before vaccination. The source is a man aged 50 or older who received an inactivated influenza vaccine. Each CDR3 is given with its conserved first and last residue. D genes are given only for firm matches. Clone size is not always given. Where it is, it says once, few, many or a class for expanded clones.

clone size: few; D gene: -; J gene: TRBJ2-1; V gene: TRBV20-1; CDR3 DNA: TGCAGTGCTAGACCTTGGACTCTACTTAATGAGCAGTTCTTC; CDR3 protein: CSARPWTLLNEQFF
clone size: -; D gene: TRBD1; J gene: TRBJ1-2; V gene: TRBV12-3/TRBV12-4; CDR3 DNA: TGTGCCAGCAGATCCCCGGGACAGGGAATTTTCTATGGCTACACCTTC; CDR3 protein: CASRSPGQGIFYGYTF
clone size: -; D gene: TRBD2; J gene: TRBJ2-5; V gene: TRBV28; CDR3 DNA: TGTGCCAGCAGTTCTGCGGGACTAGCGGGAAGAGAGACCCAGTACTTC; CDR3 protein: CASSSAGLAGRETQYF
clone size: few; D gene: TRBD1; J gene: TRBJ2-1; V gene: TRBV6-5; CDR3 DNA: TGTGCCAGCAGTTACTCGCCCCCGGGACAGGGGGTTGATGAGCAGTTCTTC; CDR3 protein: CASSYSPPGQGVDEQFF
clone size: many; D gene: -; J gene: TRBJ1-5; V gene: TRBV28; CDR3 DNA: TGTGCCAGTAGCACCGATCAGCCCCAGCATTTT; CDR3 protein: CASSTDQPQHF
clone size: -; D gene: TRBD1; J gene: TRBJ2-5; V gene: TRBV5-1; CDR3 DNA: TGCGCCAGCAGCTCCCCGGACAGGGTAGAGACCCAGTACTTC; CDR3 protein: CASSSPDRVETQYF
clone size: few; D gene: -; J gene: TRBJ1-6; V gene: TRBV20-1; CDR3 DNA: TGCAGTGCTAGTGAGGGCAGCGGCTTTTATAATTCACCCCTCCACTTT; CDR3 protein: CSASEGSGFYNSPLHF
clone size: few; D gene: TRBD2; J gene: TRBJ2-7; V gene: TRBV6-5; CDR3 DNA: TGTGCCAGCAGTTACAGCGGGAGGTACGAGCAGTACTTC; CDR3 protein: CASSYSGRYEQYF
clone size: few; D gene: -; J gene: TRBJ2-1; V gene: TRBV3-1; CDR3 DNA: TGTGCCAGCAGAGACACCGGGACACCCAGGGATGAGCAGTTCTTC; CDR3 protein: CASRDTGTPRDEQFF
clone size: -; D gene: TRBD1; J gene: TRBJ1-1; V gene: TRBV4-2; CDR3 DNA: TGTGCCAGCAGCCAGGCGAACAGGGGAACGAACACTGAAGCTTTCTTT; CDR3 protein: CASSQANRGTNTEAFF
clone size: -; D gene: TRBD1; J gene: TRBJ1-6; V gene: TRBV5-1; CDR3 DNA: TGCGCCAGCAGCTTCCAACAGGGGGTACAGTCACCCCTCCACTTT; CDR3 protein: CASSFQQGVQSPLHF
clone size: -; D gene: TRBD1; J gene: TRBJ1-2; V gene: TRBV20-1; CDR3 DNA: TGCAGTGCCCCTGGACAGGGGGAAAACTATGGCTACACCTTC; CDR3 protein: CSAPGQGENYGYTF
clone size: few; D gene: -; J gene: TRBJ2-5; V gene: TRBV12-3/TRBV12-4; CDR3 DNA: TGTGCCAGCAGTTTTGACCCCGGCGGGACCCAGTACTTC; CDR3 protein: CASSFDPGGTQYF
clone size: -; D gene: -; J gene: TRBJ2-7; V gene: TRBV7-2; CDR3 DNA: TGTGCCAGCAGCTTTGCAGGGGGGTCCTACGAGCAGTACTTC; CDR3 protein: CASSFAGGSYEQYF
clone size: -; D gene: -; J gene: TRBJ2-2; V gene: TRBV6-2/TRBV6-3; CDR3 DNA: TGTGCCAGCAGTTATCGAGACACCTACACCGGGGAGCTGTTTTTT; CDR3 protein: CASSYRDTYTGELFF
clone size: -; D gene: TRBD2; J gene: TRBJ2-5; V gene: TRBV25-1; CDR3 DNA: TGTGCCAGCAGTGAGAGTTCGACTAGCGGGACCAAGAGAACCCAGTACTTC; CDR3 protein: CASSESSTSGTKRTQYF
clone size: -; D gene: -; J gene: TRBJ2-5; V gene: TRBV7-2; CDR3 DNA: TGTGCCAGCAGCTTAGGGGTCGACCCAGAGACCCAGTACTTC; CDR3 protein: CASSLGVDPETQYF
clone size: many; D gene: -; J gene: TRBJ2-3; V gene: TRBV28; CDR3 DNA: TGTGCCAGCAGTTTAGTATCGGATACGCAGTATTTT; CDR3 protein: CASSLVSDTQYF
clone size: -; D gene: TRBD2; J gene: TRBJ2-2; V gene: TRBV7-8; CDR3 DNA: TGTGCCAGCAGCTCTTCAGCGGGAGGCCGTTCCGGGGAGCTGTTTTTT; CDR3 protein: CASSSSAGGRSGELFF
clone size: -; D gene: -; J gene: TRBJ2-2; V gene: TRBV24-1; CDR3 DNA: TGTGCCACCAGTGACCTGAACAGGGACGGGGAGCTGTTTTTT; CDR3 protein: CATSDLNRDGELFF
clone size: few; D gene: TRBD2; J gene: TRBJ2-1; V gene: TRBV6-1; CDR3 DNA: TGTGCCAGCAGTGGGACTAGCGGGAGTTGGCAGTTCTTC; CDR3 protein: CASSGTSGSWQFF
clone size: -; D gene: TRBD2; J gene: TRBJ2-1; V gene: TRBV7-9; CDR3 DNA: TGTGCCAGCAGCGCGGGGCGGGGGGCTGGAAATGAGCAGTTCTTC; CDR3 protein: CASSAGRGAGNEQFF
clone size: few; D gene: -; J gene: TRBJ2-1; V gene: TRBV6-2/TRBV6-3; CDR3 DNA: TGTGCCAGCAGCAAACAGTTGAATGAGCAGTTCTTC; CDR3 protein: CASSKQLNEQFF
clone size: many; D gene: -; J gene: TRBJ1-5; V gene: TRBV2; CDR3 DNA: TGTGCCAGCAGTGAAGGGGGGGCTGACGATCAGCCCCAGCATTTT; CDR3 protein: CASSEGGADDQPQHF
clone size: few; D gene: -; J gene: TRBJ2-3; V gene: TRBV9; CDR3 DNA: TGTGCCAGCAACGCCGGGGAAACTAGCACAGATACGCAGTATTTT; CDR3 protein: CASNAGETSTDTQYF
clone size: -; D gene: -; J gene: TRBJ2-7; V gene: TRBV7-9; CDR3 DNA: TGTGCCAGCAGCCCAGACTGGGACGGAAATACCTACGAGCAGTACTTC; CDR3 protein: CASSPDWDGNTYEQYF
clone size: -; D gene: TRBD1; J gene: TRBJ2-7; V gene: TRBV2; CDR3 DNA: TGTGCCAGCAGTGACGGGACAGGGAGCTACGAGCAGTACTTC; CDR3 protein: CASSDGTGSYEQYF
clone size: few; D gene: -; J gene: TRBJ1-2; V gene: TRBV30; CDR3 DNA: TGTGCCTGGCAAGGGACTGGCGAGGCCTATGGCTACACCTTC; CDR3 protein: CAWQGTGEAYGYTF
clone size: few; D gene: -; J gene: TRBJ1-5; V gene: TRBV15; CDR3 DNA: TGTGCCACCAGCGATATCCTGGGGACCAATCAGCCCCAGCATTTT; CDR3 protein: CATSDILGTNQPQHF
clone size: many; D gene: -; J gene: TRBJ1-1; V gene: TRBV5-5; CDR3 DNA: TGTGCCAGCAGCTTGGAACCAGGGAGACACACTGAAGCTTTCTTT; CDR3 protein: CASSLEPGRHTEAFF
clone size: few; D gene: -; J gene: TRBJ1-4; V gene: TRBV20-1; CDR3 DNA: -; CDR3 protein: CSARAGRSLQLMKNCFF
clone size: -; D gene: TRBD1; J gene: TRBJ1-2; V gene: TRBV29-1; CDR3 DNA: TGCAGCGTTGAAACAGGGGACTATGGCTACACCTTC; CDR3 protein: CSVETGDYGYTF
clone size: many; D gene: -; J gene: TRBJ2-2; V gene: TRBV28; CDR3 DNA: TGTGCCAGCAGTTCGAGCACCGGGGAGCTGTTTTTT; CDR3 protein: CASSSSTGELFF
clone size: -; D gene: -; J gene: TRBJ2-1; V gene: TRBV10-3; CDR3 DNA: TGTGCCATCAAGACGGCCGGTGAGCAGTTCTTC; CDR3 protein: CAIKTAGEQFF
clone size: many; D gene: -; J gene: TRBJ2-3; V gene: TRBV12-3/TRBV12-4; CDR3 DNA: TGTGCCAGCAGTTTTCTAGAGGGGGATACGCAGTATTTT; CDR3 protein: CASSFLEGDTQYF
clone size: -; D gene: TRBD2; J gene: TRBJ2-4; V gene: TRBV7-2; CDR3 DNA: TGTGCCAGCAGTCAGGATACTAGCGGACTAGCCAAAAACATTCAGTACTTC; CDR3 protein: CASSQDTSGLAKNIQYF
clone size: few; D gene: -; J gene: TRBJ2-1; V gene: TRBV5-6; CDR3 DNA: TGTGCCAGCAGACCGGGGTGGGGGTCCTTCTACAATGAGCAGTTCTTC; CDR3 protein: CASRPGWGSFYNEQFF
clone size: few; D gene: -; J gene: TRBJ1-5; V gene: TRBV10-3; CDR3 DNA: TGTGCCATCAGTGATGCGGGGACACAAAATCAGCCCCAGCATTTT; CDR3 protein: CAISDAGTQNQPQHF
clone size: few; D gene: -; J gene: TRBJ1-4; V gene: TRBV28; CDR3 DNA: TGTGCCAGCAGTTCCCTGCTAAGGGACCCCGTTGCAACTAATGAAAAACTGTTTTTT; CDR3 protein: CASSSLLRDPVATNEKLFF
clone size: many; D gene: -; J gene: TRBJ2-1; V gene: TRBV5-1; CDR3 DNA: TGCGCCAGCAGGCAAGCGGTTAGCTCCTACAATGAGCAGTTCTTC; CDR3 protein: CASRQAVSSYNEQFF
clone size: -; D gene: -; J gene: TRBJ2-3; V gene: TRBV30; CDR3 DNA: TGTGCCTGGAGTATGAGGGTTCACGGTACGCAGTATTTT; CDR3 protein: CAWSMRVHGTQYF
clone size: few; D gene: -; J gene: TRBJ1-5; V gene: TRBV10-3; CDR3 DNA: TGTGCCATCAGTGAGGCGAGTCAGCCCCAGCATTTT; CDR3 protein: CAISEASQPQHF
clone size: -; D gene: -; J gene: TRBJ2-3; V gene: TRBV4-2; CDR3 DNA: TGTGCCAGCAGCCAAGAGACGTGGGGCCACACAGATACGCAGTATTTT; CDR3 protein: CASSQETWGHTDTQYF
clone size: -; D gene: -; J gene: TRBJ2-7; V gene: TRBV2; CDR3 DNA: TGTGCCGGATCGACAGACAGTACGAAGCAGTACTTC; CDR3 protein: CAGSTDSTKQYF
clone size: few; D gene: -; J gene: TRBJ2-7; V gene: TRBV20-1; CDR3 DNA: TGCAGTGCTAACAGTCCCTCCTACGAGCAGTACTTC; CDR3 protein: CSANSPSYEQYF
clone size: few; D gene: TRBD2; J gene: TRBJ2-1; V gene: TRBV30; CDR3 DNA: TGTGCCTGGAGTGTACAGGCTAGCGGAGCCTACAATGAGCAGTTCTTC; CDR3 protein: CAWSVQASGAYNEQFF
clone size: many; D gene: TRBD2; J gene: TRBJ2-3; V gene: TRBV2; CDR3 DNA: TGTGCCAGCAGTGGTGAGCGGGGGCCTAGCACAGATACGCAGTATTTT; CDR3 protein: CASSGERGPSTDTQYF
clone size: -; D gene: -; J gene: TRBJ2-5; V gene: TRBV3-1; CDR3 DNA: TGTGCCAGCAGCCAAGACTTCAGGGTAACCAACCAAGAGACCCAGTACTTC; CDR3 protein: CASSQDFRVTNQETQYF
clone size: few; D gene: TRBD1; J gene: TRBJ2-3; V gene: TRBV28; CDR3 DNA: TGTGCCAGCAGTCCAAGGACAGGGCCCATAGATACGCAGTATTTT; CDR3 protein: CASSPRTGPIDTQYF
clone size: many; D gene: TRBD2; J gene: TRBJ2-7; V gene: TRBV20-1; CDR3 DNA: TGCAGTGCTAGTATCTCAGCGGGGGGGCCCTACGAGCAGTACTTC; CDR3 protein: CSASISAGGPYEQYF
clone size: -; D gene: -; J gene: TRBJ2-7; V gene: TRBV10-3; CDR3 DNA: TGTGCCATCAGTGAGTCGCTTAGGAGATACGAGCAGTACTTC; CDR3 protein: CAISESLRRYEQYF
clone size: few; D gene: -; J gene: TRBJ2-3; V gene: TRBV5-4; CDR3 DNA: TGTGCCAGCAGCCAGGGGGGACACCCGACAGATACGCAGTATTTT; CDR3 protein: CASSQGGHPTDTQYF
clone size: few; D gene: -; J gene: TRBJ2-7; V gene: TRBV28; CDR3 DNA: TGTGCCAGCAGTTTGCGGAGGACGCATTTTAATACTCCTGGTGCGGCGTACTTC; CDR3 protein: CASSLRRTHFNTPGAAYF
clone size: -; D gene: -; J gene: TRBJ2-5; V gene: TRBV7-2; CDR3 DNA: TGTGCCAGCAGCTTAGTGGCTAGCACGGAGACCCAGTACTTC; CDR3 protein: CASSLVASTETQYF